This T cell receptor beta chain was found in a study of T cells in Graves' hyperthyroidism and ophthalmopathy. Germline V lookup: CDR1 MDHEN, CDR2 SYDVKM. The V end was cut by 2 bases, the J end by 3 bases, with 11 bases between. The CDR3 consists of 15 residues. Amplification of TCR beta CDR3 regions was performed using RNA transcripts as template. During a first-round RT-PCR of the TCR CDR3, the HTBI primer set was used. Each CDR3 protein is one row after TCRdb ran MiXCR on the multiplex PCR reads. Of under 550,000 distinct CDR3 sequences listed, roughly 21% are singletons. General study findings and limits: From stable hyperthyroidism, ophthalmopathy was separated by a 13 V-J model. Most clonotypes expanded in thyroid above 0.001 were likewise present in blood.

This clonotype has ten or more counts. Its specificity is not known. Sample: blood. This rearrangement joins TRBV28 to TRBJ2-1, with a weak D call TRBD1 (5 bases). This receptor was taken from a man between 35 and 55 years old with Graves' ophthalmopathy. This CDR3 is CASSLSSGFYNEQFF. In DNA form, the CDR3 reads TGTGCCAGCAGTTTAAGTTCAGGGTTCTACAATGAGCAGTTCTTC.